This T cell receptor (beta chain) was obtained from a study of T cells in Graves' hyperthyroidism and ophthalmopathy. Overall study: The blood sample was taken at first diagnosis, before treatment began. Study-wide findings and caveats: In the blood, most expanded thyroid clonotypes above 0.001 appeared as well.

Orbital computed tomography, thyroid ultrasound, serum thyroxine and TRAb, and clinical symptoms together informed the diagnoses. Template material for amplifying TCR beta CDR3 regions consisted of RNA transcripts. The TCR CDR3 first-round RT-PCR relied on the HTBI primer set. TCRdb independently ran MiXCR on the multiplex PCR reads; one entry per CDR3 protein. The sample includes fewer than 450,000 distinct CDR3 sequences, about 14% of them seen just once. This clonotype was seen many times. Its antigen is unidentified. The CDR3 has 14 residues. The germline V gene has CDR1 SQVTM and CDR2 ANQGSEA. V was trimmed by 4 bases and J by 1 base, leaving 10 bases between them.

This clonotype was obtained from a man aged 50-60 years with Graves' ophthalmopathy. The chain is built from TRBV29-1 and TRBJ2-2, with D possibly TRBD1 on 6 matching bases. Material for sequencing was blood. For the CDR3, the DNA is TGCAGCGTTGTGGGACACATGAACACCGGGGAGCTGTTTTTT. Amino acids: CSVVGHMNTGELFF.